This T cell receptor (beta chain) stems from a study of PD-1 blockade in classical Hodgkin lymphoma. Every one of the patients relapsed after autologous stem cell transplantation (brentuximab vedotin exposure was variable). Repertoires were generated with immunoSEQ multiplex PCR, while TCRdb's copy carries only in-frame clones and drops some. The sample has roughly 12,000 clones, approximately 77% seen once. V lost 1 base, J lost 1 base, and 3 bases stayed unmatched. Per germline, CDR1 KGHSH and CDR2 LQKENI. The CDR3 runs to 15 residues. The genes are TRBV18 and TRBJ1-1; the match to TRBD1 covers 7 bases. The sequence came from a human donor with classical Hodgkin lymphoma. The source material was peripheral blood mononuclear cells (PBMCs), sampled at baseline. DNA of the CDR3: TGTGCCAGCTCACCACGACAGGGCGGGAACACTGAAGCTTTCTTT. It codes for CASSPRQGGNTEAFF.